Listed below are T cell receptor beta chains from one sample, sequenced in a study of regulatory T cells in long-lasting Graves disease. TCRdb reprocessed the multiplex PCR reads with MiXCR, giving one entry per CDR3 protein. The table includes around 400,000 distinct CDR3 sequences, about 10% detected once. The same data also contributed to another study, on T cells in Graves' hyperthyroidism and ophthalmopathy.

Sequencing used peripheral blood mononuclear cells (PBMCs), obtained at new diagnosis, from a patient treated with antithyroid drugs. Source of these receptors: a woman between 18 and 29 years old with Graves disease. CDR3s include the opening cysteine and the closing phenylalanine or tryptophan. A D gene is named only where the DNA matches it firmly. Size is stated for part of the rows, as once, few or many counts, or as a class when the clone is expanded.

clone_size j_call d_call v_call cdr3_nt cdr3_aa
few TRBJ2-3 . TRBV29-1 TGCAGCGTACCACTAGCTTTCTCTAGCACAGATACGCAGTATTTT CSVPLAFSSTDTQYF
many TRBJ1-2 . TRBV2 TGTGCCAGCAGTGATTACCGACAGGAAAATGGCTACACCTTC CASSDYRQENGYTF
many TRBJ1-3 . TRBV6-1 TGTGCCAGCAGTCGGGACCACACCATATATTTT CASSRDHTIYF
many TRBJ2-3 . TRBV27 TGTGCCAGCAGGAGCGGAATTAGCACAGATACGCAGTATTTT CASRSGISTDTQYF
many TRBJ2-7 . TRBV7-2 TGTGCCAGCAGCTTACTCGGGGGTGGCTACGAGCAGTACTTC CASSLLGGGYEQYF
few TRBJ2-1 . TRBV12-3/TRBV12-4 TGTGCCAGCAGTTTAGGGTTCGGACAGCTTTTATACAATGAGCAGTTCTTC CASSLGFGQLLYNEQFF
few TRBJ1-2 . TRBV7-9 TGTGCCAGCAGCTTAGTACGGGACGGATATGGCTACACCTTC CASSLVRDGYGYTF
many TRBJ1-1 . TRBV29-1 TGCAGCTCTGCAATGGTTTTACCCAAGTTTAGAGCTTTCTTT CSSAMVLPKFRAFF
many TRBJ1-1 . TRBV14 TGTGCCAGCAGCCAAGTGGGAGGGACTGAAGCTTTCTTT CASSQVGGTEAFF
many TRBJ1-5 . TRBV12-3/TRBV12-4 TGTGCCAGCAGCCAGAGGGCCAATCAGCCCCAGCATTTT CASSQRANQPQHF
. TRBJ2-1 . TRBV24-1 TGTGCCACCAGTGATCACCCCCCGTGGAATGAGCAGTTCTTC CATSDHPPWNEQFF
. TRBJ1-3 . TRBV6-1 TGTGCCAGCACCTCCAGGGATGGAGGTGGAAACACCATATATTTT CASTSRDGGGNTIYF
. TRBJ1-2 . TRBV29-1 TGCAGCGTTGAAGTTTCCTGGGGTTATGGCTACACCTTC CSVEVSWGYGYTF
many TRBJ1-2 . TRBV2 TGTGCCAGCAGTGAGGCTAGACGGCTAGCTAACTATGGCTACACCTTC CASSEARRLANYGYTF
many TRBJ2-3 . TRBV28 TGTGCCAGCAGTTTTAAGACTATTTCGGATACGCAGTATTTT CASSFKTISDTQYF
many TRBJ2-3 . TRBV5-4 TGTGCCAGCACCCCCCGACAGACAAGCACAGATACGCAGTATTTT CASTPRQTSTDTQYF
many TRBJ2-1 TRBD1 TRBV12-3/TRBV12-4 TGTGCCAGCAGTCTCCGGGACAGGGGAGGGGTTGGATCCTACAATGAGCAGTTCTTC CASSLRDRGGVGSYNEQFF
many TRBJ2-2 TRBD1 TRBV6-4 TGTGCCAGCAGTGACGACAGGGACACCGGGGAGCTGTTTTTT CASSDDRDTGELFF
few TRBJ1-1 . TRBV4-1 TGCGCCAGCAGCCAAGATGGGCGGGGATTCACTGAAGCTTTCTTT CASSQDGRGFTEAFF
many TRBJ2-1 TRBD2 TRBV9 TGTGCCAGCAGCGCGTTCGGGACTAACGAGCAGTTCTTC CASSAFGTNEQFF
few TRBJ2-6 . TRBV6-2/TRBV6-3 TGTGCCAGCAGGGCCGACAGGCCTAGCTCTGGGGCCAACGTCCTGACTTTC CASRADRPSSGANVLTF
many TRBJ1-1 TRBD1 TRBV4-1 TGCGCCAGCAGCCTGGGGACAGGTGTGTTAACTGAAGCTTTCTTT CASSLGTGVLTEAFF
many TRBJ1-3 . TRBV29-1 TGCAGCGCCGGGGCCGCCTCTGGAAACACCATATATTTT CSAGAASGNTIYF
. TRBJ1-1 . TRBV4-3 TGCGCCAGCAGCCAAGTAGCCAGGGGTGGTGACACTGAAGCTTTCTTT CASSQVARGGDTEAFF
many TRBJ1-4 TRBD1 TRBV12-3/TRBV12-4 TGTGCCAGCGAAGACAGGGCGGCAAGAAAACTGTTTTTT CASEDRAARKLFF
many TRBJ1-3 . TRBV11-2 TGTGCCAGCAGTTTGTATGAGGTCTCTGGAAACACCATATATTTT CASSLYEVSGNTIYF
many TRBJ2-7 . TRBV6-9 TGTGCCAGCAGTTACTTTAACAGATTTCCCTACGAGCAGTACTTC CASSYFNRFPYEQYF
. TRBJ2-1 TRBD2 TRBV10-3 TGTGCCATCAGTGACCCTAGCGGGACCTACAATGAGCAGTTCTTC CAISDPSGTYNEQFF
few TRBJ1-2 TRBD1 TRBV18 TGTGCCAGCTCACGGACAGGGGGAGGCTACACCTTC CASSRTGGGYTF
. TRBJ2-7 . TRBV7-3 TGTGCCAGCAGCTCTAGCTCGAGTGTGGCCGAGCAGTACTTC CASSSSSSVAEQYF
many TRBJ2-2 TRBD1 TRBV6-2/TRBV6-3 TGTGCCAGCAGTTACTCCTTACAGGGGTCATGGAACACCGGGGAGCTGTTTTTT CASSYSLQGSWNTGELFF
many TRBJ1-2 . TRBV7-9 TGTGCCAGCAGCTTATCCTCCCCCATTTCCTATGGCTACACCTTC CASSLSSPISYGYTF
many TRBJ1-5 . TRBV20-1 TGCAGTGCTAGAGGGGATAGACAGAGCAATCAGCCCCAGCATTTT CSARGDRQSNQPQHF
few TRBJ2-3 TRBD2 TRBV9 TGTGCCAGCAGCGTAAGTGATAGAACTAGCGGGAGAGGATATAGAAGCACAGATACGCAGTATTTT CASSVSDRTSGRGYRSTDTQYF
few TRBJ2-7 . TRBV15 TGTGCCACCAGCAGAGGACAGACTCTCTACGAGCAGTACTTC CATSRGQTLYEQYF
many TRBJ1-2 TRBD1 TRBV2 TGTGCCAGCGAGGGGGAAACAGGGGCCAACTATGGCTACACCTTC CASEGETGANYGYTF
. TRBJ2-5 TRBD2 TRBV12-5 TGTGCTAGTGGGAGGGGTCCTAGCGGGGTTCAAGAGACCCAGTACTTC CASGRGPSGVQETQYF
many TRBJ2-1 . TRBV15 TGTGCCACCAGCAGAGAAACGGCAGGGGCTGGGAATGAGCAGTTCTTC CATSRETAGAGNEQFF
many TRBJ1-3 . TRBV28 TGTGCCAGCAGTCCTACGGAGGGAAACACCATATATTTT CASSPTEGNTIYF